This T cell receptor beta chain was found in a study of shared clonotypes between healthy human individuals. The repertoire was sequenced with immunoSEQ multiplex PCR; TCRdb's copy has only in-frame clones and lacks some. The sample holds over a million clones, roughly 97% seen once. Germline lookup yields CDR1 SGDLS and CDR2 YYNGEE. V was trimmed by 4 bases and J by 9 bases, leaving 20 bases between them. This CDR3 has 15 residues. The J gene is TRBJ2-1, the V gene TRBV9; a possible D gene is TRBD2 (7 bases). This TCR was recovered from a man between 25 and 39 years old in good health. Sequencing used naive CD4+ T cells sorted from blood. Subset defined: CD45RA+ positively selected. DNA for the CDR3: TGTGCCAGCAGCCCGACGGGGGGCTATAGCGGTGAGCAGTTCTTC. The encoded protein is CASSPTGGYSGEQFF.